A selection of T cell receptor beta chains follows, all from one sample in a study of T cell responses to AZD1222 COVID-19 vaccine. Profiled with immunoSEQ multiplex PCR; TCRdb holds only in-frame clones, not every one. Of tens of thousands of clones in the sample, 70% to 90% are singletons; the top ten hold about 19%. Sequences were derived from peripheral blood, sampled on day 0 of AZD1222 vaccination. The receptors were sampled from an adult in good health. Each CDR3 is given with its conserved first and last residue. A D gene is named only where the DNA matches it firmly. Size is stated for part of the rows, as once, few or many counts, or as a class when the clone is expanded.

d_gene	v_gene	j_gene	abundance	CDR3aa	CDR3nt
-	TRBV6-2/TRBV6-3	TRBJ2-7	few	CASSYYQGPTYEQYF	TGTGCCAGCAGTTACTATCAGGGACCTACCTACGAGCAGTACTTC
-	TRBV4-3	TRBJ1-5	-	CASSKLYSGNGNQPQHF	TGCGCCAGCTCTAAACTCTACTCAGGGAATGGTAATCAGCCCCAGCATTTT
TRBD1	TRBV18	TRBJ2-1	-	CASSPPGTGLANEQFF	TGTGCCAGCTCACCACCCGGGACAGGGCTAGCCAATGAGCAGTTCTTC
-	TRBV6-5	TRBJ1-1	-	CASSYSTRGKAEAFF	TGTGCCAGCAGTTACTCGACGCGGGGTAAGGCTGAAGCTTTCTTT
TRBD2	TRBV7-2	TRBJ2-3	-	CAGGQRGTDTQYF	TGTGCCGGGGGGCAGCGGGGGACAGATACGCAGTATTTT
-	TRBV5-1	TRBJ1-2	few	CASSFQPGDGHGYTF	TGCGCCAGCAGCTTTCAGCCAGGGGATGGCCATGGCTACACCTTC
-	TRBV7-2	TRBJ1-1	-	CASSFRAGDEAFF	TGTGCCAGCAGCTTCAGGGCAGGGGATGAAGCTTTCTTT
-	TRBV3-1/TRBV3-2	TRBJ2-5	-	CASSQEQTQYF	TGTGCCAGCAGCCAAGAGCAGACCCAGTACTTC
TRBD1	TRBV15	TRBJ1-1	-	CATSRDRQGGTEAFF	TGTGCCACCAGCAGAGATAGACAGGGCGGGACTGAAGCTTTCTTT
-	TRBV19	TRBJ1-5	-	CASSPGTLGNQPQHF	TGTGCCAGTAGTCCTGGGACGCTGGGGAATCAGCCCCAGCATTTT
TRBD1	TRBV5-1	TRBJ2-7	-	CASSLPGTGGNEQYF	TGCGCCAGCAGCCTACCCGGGACAGGGGGAAACGAGCAGTACTTC
TRBD1	TRBV18	TRBJ1-5	-	CASSPTLGQASNQPQHF	TGTGCCAGCTCACCAACTCTGGGACAGGCTAGCAATCAGCCCCAGCATTTT
-	TRBV19	TRBJ1-5	-	CASSIYGGSNQPQHF	TGTGCCAGTAGTATATACGGGGGAAGCAATCAGCCCCAGCATTTT
-	TRBV5-4	TRBJ2-5	-	CASSLEGIRETQYF	TGTGCCAGCAGCTTGGAAGGTATCAGGGAGACCCAGTACTTC
TRBD1	TRBV11-2	TRBJ1-4	-	CASSLQGINEKLFF	TGTGCCAGCAGCCTACAGGGGATTAATGAAAAACTGTTTTTT
TRBD2	TRBV7-3	TRBJ2-7	-	CASSSGLAREQYF	TGTGCCAGCAGCTCTGGACTAGCGCGGGAGCAGTACTTC
TRBD1	TRBV5-1	TRBJ2-4	-	CASSLQGAQNIQYF	TGCGCCAGCAGCTTACAGGGGGCCCAAAACATTCAGTACTTC
-	TRBV18	TRBJ1-3	-	CASSPPARDTIYF	TGTGCCAGCTCACCACCGGCGCGGGACACCATATATTTT
-	TRBV4-1	TRBJ1-2	-	CASSPRNSYGYTF	TGCGCCAGCAGCCCCCGGAACTCCTATGGCTACACCTTC
-	TRBV7-3	TRBJ1-2	-	CASSLSGDGYTF	TGTGCCAGCAGCCTTTCCGGGGATGGCTACACCTTC
-	TRBV12-3/TRBV12-4	TRBJ1-1	-	CASSQWGTEAFF	TGTGCCAGCAGTCAGTGGGGGACTGAAGCTTTCTTT
-	TRBV2	TRBJ2-7	once	CASSLAVASYEQYF	TGTGCCAGCAGCCTCGCGGTAGCCTCCTACGAGCAGTACTTC
-	TRBV6-5	TRBJ1-1	-	CASTPYVGGEAFF	TGTGCCAGCACCCCATACGTTGGGGGCGAAGCTTTCTTT
TRBD2	TRBV5-6	TRBJ2-1	-	CASSLGGRAEQFF	TGTGCCAGCAGCTTGGGCGGGAGGGCTGAGCAGTTCTTC
TRBD2	TRBV5-1	TRBJ2-1	-	CASSFLGSGGSYNEQFF	TGCGCCAGCAGCTTTCTGGGTAGCGGGGGGTCCTACAATGAGCAGTTCTTC
TRBD1	TRBV3-1/TRBV3-2	TRBJ1-3	-	CASTSGQVNTIYF	TGTGCCAGCACTTCGGGACAGGTAAACACCATATATTTT
-	TRBV12-3/TRBV12-4	TRBJ1-1	-	CASSSDRNTEAFF	TGTGCCAGCAGTTCTGACAGGAACACTGAAGCTTTCTTT
-	TRBV7-3	TRBJ1-2	-	CASSLGQGFGYTF	TGTGCCAGCAGCTTGGGGCAGGGCTTTGGCTACACCTTC
TRBD1	TRBV28	TRBJ1-2	-	CASSPAGQVYGYTF	TGTGCCAGCAGTCCAGCGGGACAGGTCTATGGCTACACCTTC
-	TRBV5-4	TRBJ1-2	once	CASSSMFRETNYGYTF	TGTGCCAGCAGCTCGATGTTCAGGGAGACTAACTATGGCTACACCTTC
-	TRBV7-6	TRBJ2-3	-	CASSAWDGTDTQYF	TGTGCCAGCAGCGCTTGGGATGGCACAGATACGCAGTATTTT
-	TRBV10-3	TRBJ1-6	-	CAISPEGGRNSPLHF	TGTGCCATCAGTCCTGAGGGGGGACGCAATTCACCCCTCCACTTT